The 30 T cell receptor beta chains listed next were all sequenced from one sample in a study of T cell responses to AZD1222 COVID-19 vaccine. Clones were sequenced by immunoSEQ multiplex PCR, and TCRdb holds only the in-frame ones, with some missing. Of more than 120,000 clones in the sample, roughly 84% were seen once. Specimen: peripheral blood, collected 28 days after the second AZD1222 dose. The receptors here all came from an adult who received the AZD1222 COVID-19 vaccine.

The V call is TRBV10-3, the J call TRBJ1-1; D unclear. The CDR3 spans 13 residues. Trimming took off 3 bases at V and 1 base at J, with 6 bases between the two ends. CDR1 and CDR2 from the germline V gene are ENHRY and SYGVKD. The CDR3: CAISDRSNTEAFF. The CDR3 coding sequence is TGTGCCATCAGTGACAGATCGAACACTGAAGCTTTCTTT.

The chain employs TRBV11-3 and TRBJ2-1; TRBD2 matches at 9 bases. The CDR3 contains 18 residues. The germline CDR1 and CDR2 sequences are SGHNT and YENEEA. J gave up 2 bases and V 1 base, and 9 bases lay outside the gene matches. CDR3 amino acids: CASSLGVSGRGAYNEQFF. The CDR3 nucleotides read TGTGCCAGCAGCTTAGGGGTTAGCGGGAGAGGTGCCTACAATGAGCAGTTCTTC.

This clone was picked up a small number of times. This chain joins TRBV19 and TRBJ2-1; D perhaps matches TRBD1 (6 bases). There are 13 residues in the CDR3. V gave up 1 base and J gave up 11 bases, with 12 bases separating them. Germline lookup yields CDR1 LNHDA and CDR2 SQIVND (reference sequence). Here the CDR3 DNA reads TGTGCCAGTAGTATAGCCTCCGGGACACAGCAGTTCTTC. Translated, it gives CASSIASGTQQFF.

The chain combines TRBV2 with TRBJ2-1; 8 positions match TRBD1. The CDR3 sequence is 16 residues long. The germline V gene encodes CDR1 SNHLY and CDR2 FYNNEI. V dropped 0 bases and J dropped 4; count of bases not matched to a gene: 5. The CDR3 coding sequence is TGTGCCAGCAGTGAAGCCCGGACAGGGACTTACAATGAGCAGTTCTTC. Its protein product is CASSEARTGTYNEQFF.

V and J are TRBV27 and TRBJ2-2, with a possible D match to TRBD2 (5 bases). This CDR3 has 15 residues. Germline V CDR1 and CDR2: MNHEY, SMNVEV (reference sequence). V gave up 0 bases and J gave up 4 bases, with 9 bases separating them. This CDR3 is CASSLSGVGTGELFF. DNA for the CDR3: TGTGCCAGCAGTTTATCCGGGGTCGGCACCGGGGAGCTGTTTTTT.

This CDR3 is CASSFGLAGEQYF. The CDR3 DNA follows: TGTGCCAGCAGTTTCGGACTAGCGGGTGAGCAGTACTTC. The chain carries TRBV27 and TRBJ2-7, with 11 nucleotides matching TRBD2. The V gene's germline CDR1 is MNHEY and CDR2 SMNVEV (reference sequence). V gave up 3 bases and J gave up 7 bases; unmatched junction bases: 2. CDR3 length: 13 residues.

This rearrangement joins TRBV18 to TRBJ1-1; D remains ambiguous. The CDR3 consists of 14 residues. Deletions cut 0 bases from V and 6 bases from J, with 11 bases between. Germline values: CDR1 KGHSH, CDR2 LQKENI. The CDR3 region is CASSPPVTFSEAFF. In nucleotides, the CDR3 is TGTGCCAGCTCACCACCAGTGACTTTCTCTGAAGCTTTCTTT.

This rearrangement joins TRBV19 to TRBJ2-1; TRBD1 matches at 9 bases. With 0 bases clipped from V and 3 bases from J, the junction kept 3 bases outside the gene matches. The V gene's germline CDR1 is LNHDA and CDR2 SQIVND (reference sequence). The CDR3 sequence is 16 residues long. CDR3 nucleotide sequence: TGTGCCAGTAGTATAGATGGGACAGGGAGCTACAATGAGCAGTTCTTC. As protein: CASSIDGTGSYNEQFF.

The chain recombines TRBV5-1 with TRBJ1-2; 7 bases line up with TRBD1. Germline CDR1 is SGHRS and CDR2 is YFSETQ. The length of the CDR3 is 13 residues. V gave up 5 bases and J gave up 6 bases; unmatched junction bases: 7. CDR3 nucleotide sequence: TGCGCCAGCAGTTCGCAGGGGGTCCATGGCTACACCTTC. Protein product: CASSSQGVHGYTF.

V gene TRBV5-1 combines with J gene TRBJ1-1; TRBD1 matches at 9 bases. Per the germline V gene, CDR1 is SGHRS and CDR2 is YFSETQ. This CDR3 contains 15 residues. V lost 2 bases to trimming and J lost 3 bases; unmatched junction nucleotides: 5. The DNA for the CDR3 is TGCGCCAGCAGCTTTAAACAGGGGGCAGACACTGAAGCTTTCTTT. This translates into CASSFKQGADTEAFF.

The chain carries TRBV21-1 and TRBJ2-1; the D call TRBD1 from the table was never checked on the DNA. TRBV21-1 is an annotated pseudogene. This CDR3 comprises 15 residues. The CDR3, as DNA: TGTGCCAGCAGCAGAGGGGACACAGGGAAGCATGAGCAGTTCTTC. It codes for CASSRGDTGKHEQFF.

V is TRBV14 and J is TRBJ1-2; TRBD1 aligns across 11 bases. The CDR3 contains 13 residues. Germline V lookup: CDR1 SGHDN, CDR2 FVKESK. V was clipped by 4 bases and J by 7 bases; unmatched bases: 2. The CDR3: CASSPGQGAGYTF. The CDR3 DNA sequence: TGTGCCAGCAGCCCCGGACAGGGGGCTGGCTACACCTTC.

In DNA form, the CDR3 reads TGTGCCAGCAGCCCAGGGGGGGTACAAGAGACCCAGTACTTC. Translated, it gives CASSPGGVQETQYF. The chain has TRBV5-4 and TRBJ2-5; D assignment may be TRBD1 or TRBD2 (7 bases each). The ends were cut back, 4 bases at V and 2 bases at J, with 12 bases in the middle. The CDR3 spans 14 residues. CDR1 is SGHNT and CDR2 is YYREEE in the germline V gene (reference sequence).

The chain joins TRBV2 to TRBJ2-1; TRBD2 matches at 10 bases. Germline V gives CDR1 SNHLY, CDR2 FYNNEI. This CDR3 spans 17 amino acids. V trimming: 2 bases; J trimming: 0 bases; junction bases outside the gene matches: 4. The DNA of the CDR3 is TGTGCCAGCAGTGAAATAGCTAGCGGGAGCTCCTACAATGAGCAGTTCTTC. The encoded protein is CASSEIASGSSYNEQFF.

The gene calls are TRBV6-5 and TRBJ1-3; a weak D match, TRBD1 (6 bases). The germline V gene encodes CDR1 MNHEY and CDR2 SVGAGI. The CDR3 runs 13 residues. The ends were cut back, 8 bases at V and 4 bases at J, with 12 bases in the middle. The CDR3 region is CASGAGQGNTIYF. The CDR3 DNA reads as TGTGCCAGCGGCGCTGGACAGGGAAACACCATATATTTT.

Comment on this clone: Other DNA sequences in this sample translate to the same CDR3. The V call is TRBV7-9, the J call TRBJ1-2, with 10 bases that match TRBD1. J gave up 8 bases and V 5 bases, and 5 bases lay outside the gene matches. The CDR3 runs 13 residues. Germline V CDR1 and CDR2: SEHNR, FQNEAQ (reference sequence). CDR3 loop: CASSRQGADGYTF. DNA of the CDR3: TGTGCCAGCAGCCGACAGGGGGCTGACGGCTACACCTTC.

The V and J genes are TRBV19 and TRBJ2-6; D not certain. Trimming cost V 7 bases and J 0 bases, with 19 bases left between them. This CDR3 is 18 amino acids long. Germline V gene sequence: CDR1 LNHDA, CDR2 SQIVND (reference sequence). CDR3 DNA sequence: TGTGCCAGTACCAACCCCCAGGTTCCAGTCTCTGGGGCCAACGTCCTGACTTTC. It translates to CASTNPQVPVSGANVLTF.

This clone was seen only once. The chain couples TRBV5-6 to TRBJ1-2, with 8 bases lining up with TRBD1. J gave up 4 bases and V 5 bases, and 13 bases lay outside the gene matches. Germline V CDR1 and CDR2: SGHDT, YYEEEE. The CDR3 covers 16 residues. The CDR3 DNA follows: TGTGCCAGCAGTCATACTAGGACAGGGAGAGGCTATGGCTACACCTTC. Residues: CASSHTRTGRGYGYTF. Using reference TRBV5-6 and TRBJ1-2 for the parts outside the CDR3, the full variable domain is DAGVTQSPTHLIKTRGQQVTLRCSPKSGHDTVSWYQQALGQGPQFIFQYYEEEERQRGNFPDRFSGHQFPNYSSELNVNALLLGDSALYLCASSHTRTGRGYGYTFGSGTRLTVV.

This chain connects TRBV18 to TRBJ1-5; D unclear. Germline V gives CDR1 KGHSH, CDR2 LQKENI. The CDR3 totals 14 residues. Deletions cut 4 bases from V and 3 bases from J, with 10 bases between. The CDR3 loop reads CASSLDGFNQPQHF. CDR3 sequence (DNA): TGTGCCAGCTCACTGGACGGGTTCAATCAGCCCCAGCATTTT.

In this sample, this clone turned up once. V usage is TRBV27 and J usage is TRBJ2-7, with D maybe TRBD2 (5 bases). The CDR3 is 14 amino acids. Germline V gene sequence: CDR1 MNHEY, CDR2 SMNVEV (reference sequence). V lost 7 bases and J lost 2, with 15 bases in between. The CDR3 DNA sequence: TGTGCCAGCACCCGAGGGCCGGCTACCTACGAGCAGTACTTC. Protein product: CASTRGPATYEQYF.

The chain couples TRBV7-8 to TRBJ2-5; D is ambiguous. Per germline, CDR1 SGHVS and CDR2 FQNEAQ. The CDR3 runs to 14 residues. Deletions cut 2 bases from V and 4 bases from J, with 11 bases between. The CDR3 is CASSLRFVTETQYF. The DNA for the CDR3 is TGTGCCAGCAGCTTAAGGTTCGTGACAGAGACCCAGTACTTC.

The V and J genes are TRBV5-1 and TRBJ2-7, with D unresolved. CDR3 length equals 12 residues. Germline-derived CDR1 and CDR2 are SGHRS and YFSETQ. Trimming took off 1 base at V and 7 bases at J, with 9 bases between the two ends. CDR3 nucleotides: TGCGCCAGCAGCTTGAGCCTTGGGGAGCAGTACTTC. Its protein product is CASSLSLGEQYF. Complete variable domain (other parts from reference TRBV5-1 and TRBJ2-7): KAGVTQTPRYLIKTRGQQVTLSCSPISGHRSVSWYQQTPGQGLQFLFEYFSETQRNKGNFPGRFSGRQFSNSRSEMNVSTLELGDSALYLCASSLSLGEQYFGPGTRLTVT.

V usage is TRBV28 and J usage is TRBJ2-7, with D maybe TRBD1 (5 bases). V lost 6 bases and J lost 4, with 16 bases in between. The germline CDR1 and CDR2 sequences are MDHEN and SYDVKM. The CDR3 contains 14 residues. The chain's CDR3 is CASRDGARNYEQYF. The CDR3 nucleotides are TGTGCCAGCAGGGATGGGGCTCGAAATTACGAGCAGTACTTC.

This clone appeared once. The V and J genes are TRBV10-2 and TRBJ2-2; D ambiguous. The V end lost 6 bases, the J end lost 6 bases, and 11 bases lay between the germline ends. Germline CDR1 is WSHSY and CDR2 is SAAADI. The CDR3 runs to 13 residues. The CDR3 coding sequence is TGCGCCAGCAGAACTATGGCGGCCGGGGAGCTGTTTTTT. Residues: CASRTMAAGELFF.

The chain recombines TRBV6-5 with TRBJ2-7; TRBD2 aligns across 9 bases. Germline V lookup: CDR1 MNHEY, CDR2 SVGAGI. The CDR3 contains 14 residues. Trimming removed 6 bases from V and 6 bases from J; junction bases left unmatched: 9. CDR3 DNA: TGTGCCAGCAGAATTGCGGGAGGGCCTGGCGAGCAGTACTTC. Residues: CASRIAGGPGEQYF.

The chain carries TRBV18 and TRBJ1-1; a weak D match, TRBD1 (5 bases). Germline V gene sequence: CDR1 KGHSH, CDR2 LQKENI. Between the trimmed V and J ends, which lost 3 bases and 2 bases, there was a span of 13 bases. The CDR3 is 15 residues long. The CDR3, as DNA: TGTGCCAGCTCACCTCGGGCAGGGTTTAACACTGAAGCTTTCTTT. This codes for CASSPRAGFNTEAFF.

V usage is TRBV4-2 and J usage is TRBJ1-1; 7 positions agree with TRBD1. The CDR3 consists of 15 residues. V lost 4 bases to trimming and J lost 2 bases; unmatched junction nucleotides: 7. The V gene's germline CDR1 is LGHNA and CDR2 YNFKEQ. CDR3 protein: CASSPGTAINTEAFF. The CDR3 nucleotides are TGTGCCAGCAGCCCCGGGACAGCCATTAACACTGAAGCTTTCTTT.

The rearrangement uses TRBV9 and TRBJ2-7; TRBD1 agrees at 9 bases. Germline V gives CDR1 SGDLS, CDR2 YYNGEE. The CDR3 is 14 amino acids. V lost 3 bases, J lost 1 base, and 2 bases stayed unmatched. In DNA form, the CDR3 reads TGTGCCAGCAGCGCGGACAGGGGTTCCTACGAGCAGTACTTC. Its protein is CASSADRGSYEQYF. Complete variable domain (other parts from reference TRBV9 and TRBJ2-7): DSGVTQTPKHLITATGQRVTLRCSPRSGDLSVYWYQQSLDQGLQFLIQYYNGEERAKGNILERFSAQQFPDLHSELNLSSLELGDSALYFCASSADRGSYEQYFGPGTRLTVT.

This rearrangement joins TRBV6-4 to TRBJ2-3; no definite D call. Trimming stripped 2 bases from V and 4 bases from J, with 7 bases between. Germline assignment: CDR1 MRHNA and CDR2 SNTAGT. The CDR3 length is 13 residues. The CDR3 is CASSDQDPDTQYF. The CDR3 DNA follows: TGTGCCAGCAGTGACCAGGACCCAGATACGCAGTATTTT.

V is TRBV6-5 and J is TRBJ2-5, with 8 bases lining up with TRBD1. V lost 6 bases to trimming and J lost 10 bases; unmatched junction nucleotides: 7. The CDR3 contains 12 residues. The germline V gene encodes CDR1 MNHEY and CDR2 SVGAGI. The CDR3 DNA is TGTGCCAGCAGCAAGGACAGGGCCATCCAGTACTTC. It codes for CASSKDRAIQYF.